The 23 T cell receptor beta chains presented below share a single source sample, sequenced in a study of cytomegalovirus exposure and HLA in healthy donors. PCR employed 60 Vbeta and 13 Jbeta primers. The table came from immunoSEQ multiplex PCR; TCRdb's copy has only in-frame clones and leaves some out. This repertoire includes some 130,000 clones. The sample comprised PBMCs. These receptor sequences come from a woman between 40 and 55 years old in good health and CMV-seropositive.

The rearrangement joins TRBV7-2 to TRBJ1-1; possibly TRBD1 for D (6 bases). Trimming removed 5 bases from V and 3 bases from J, with 13 bases in between. Per the germline V gene, CDR1 is SGHTA and CDR2 is FQGNSA. CDR3 size: 14 residues. CDR3 bases: TGTGCCAGCAGCGTGGGAGGGGGTTACACTGAAGCTTTCTTT. This gives the protein CASSVGGGYTEAFF. Using reference TRBV7-2 and TRBJ1-1 for the parts outside the CDR3, the full variable domain is GAGVSQSPSNKVTEKGKDVELRCDPISGHTALYWYRQSLGQGLEFLIYFQGNSAPDKSGLPSDRFSAERTGGSVSTLTIQRTQQEDSAVYLCASSVGGGYTEAFFGQGTRLTVV.

The chain joins TRBV19 to TRBJ2-7; D unclear. The germline V gene encodes CDR1 LNHDA and CDR2 SQIVND (reference sequence). The V end lost 6 bases, the J end lost 11 bases, and 17 bases lay between the germline ends. The CDR3 spans 12 residues. CDR3 in DNA: TGTGCCAGTAGGGAGCCATCCGGAAAAGAGTACTTC. Protein: CASREPSGKEYF.

The chain combines TRBV29-1 with TRBJ1-1, with D unclear. Germline-derived CDR1 and CDR2 are SQVTM and ANQGSEA. V was trimmed by 2 bases and J by 0 bases, leaving 10 bases between them. There are 14 residues in the CDR3. The CDR3 DNA sequence: TGCAGCGTTGAACGGGCGGGTATGAACACTGAAGCTTTCTTT. It yields the protein CSVERAGMNTEAFF.

The CDR3 region is CASSLEGQGLYEQYF. For the CDR3, the DNA is TGTGCCAGCAGCTTAGAGGGACAGGGGTTGTACGAGCAGTACTTC. The chain couples TRBV7-2 to TRBJ2-7; TRBD1 agrees at 10 bases. Trimming removed 1 base from V and 4 bases from J; junction bases left unmatched: 4. The CDR3 is made up of 15 amino acids. CDR1 SGHTA and CDR2 FQGNSA come from the germline V gene.

The V gene is TRBV5-1, the J gene TRBJ2-1; 10 bases match TRBD1. The CDR3 has 14 residues. Trimming took 2 bases from V and 5 from J; bases not matched to a gene: 1. Per the germline V gene, CDR1 is SGHRS and CDR2 is YFSETQ. Written as DNA, the CDR3 is TGCGCCAGCAGCTTCGGGACAGGGGACAATGAGCAGTTCTTC. Its translation is CASSFGTGDNEQFF.

The gene calls are TRBV15 and TRBJ2-1; 8 bases fit TRBD1. Trimming took 3 bases from V and 5 from J; bases not matched to a gene: 3. The germline V gene encodes CDR1 LNHNV and CDR2 YYDKDF (reference sequence). There are 14 residues in the CDR3. The CDR3, as DNA: TGTGCCACCAGCAGGGACAGGGCCGACAATGAGCAGTTCTTC. Translated, it gives CATSRDRADNEQFF.

The chain uses TRBV2 and TRBJ2-5, with 7 bases identical to TRBD1. J gave up 1 base and V 4 bases, and 0 bases lay outside the gene matches. Germline assignment: CDR1 SNHLY and CDR2 FYNNEI. The CDR3 length is 13 residues. The CDR3 DNA reads as TGTGCCAGCAGTGGACAGGGCCAAGAGACCCAGTACTTC. It translates to CASSGQGQETQYF.

The chain combines TRBV30 with TRBJ2-1; D perhaps matches TRBD2 (6 bases). V was clipped by 4 bases and J by 3 bases, with 13 bases between them. The CDR3 totals 14 residues. Germline CDR1 GTSNPN, CDR2 SVGIG (reference sequence). The CDR3 is CAWNGGTYYNEQFF. The CDR3 DNA sequence: TGTGCCTGGAATGGCGGGACGTACTACAATGAGCAGTTCTTC.

This rearrangement joins TRBV9 to TRBJ1-1; D might be TRBD1 (5 bases). The ends were cut back, 0 bases at V and 10 bases at J, with 13 bases in the middle. CDR1 is SGDLS and CDR2 is YYNGEE in the germline V gene. The CDR3 runs to 13 residues. CDR3 region: CASSVEDNSRAFF. As DNA, the CDR3 is TGTGCCAGCAGCGTAGAGGACAATAGCAGAGCTTTCTTT.

The chain has TRBV29-1 and TRBJ2-1, with 7 bases fitting TRBD2. Unmatched junction bases numbered 10, after V lost 6 bases and J lost 2 bases. The length of the CDR3 is 15 residues. Germline V gene data show CDR1 as SQVTM and CDR2 as ANQGSEA. CDR3 region: CSVSKGRGPYNEQFF. CDR3 in DNA: TGCAGCGTCTCCAAGGGGAGGGGCCCCTACAATGAGCAGTTCTTC.

V is TRBV28 and J is TRBJ1-5; tentatively, D is TRBD1 (6 bases). CDR3 length: 16 residues. Germline CDR1 is MDHEN and CDR2 is SYDVKM. Trimming cost V 2 bases and J 5 bases, with 16 bases left between them. The CDR3 protein is CASSLRTGSGHQPQHF. The CDR3 nucleotides are TGTGCCAGCAGTTTACGAACAGGGTCTGGTCATCAGCCCCAGCATTTT.

The chain is built from TRBV1 and TRBJ1-5; TRBD1, as called in the table, went unchecked against the DNA. TRBV1 is assigned pseudogene status. The CDR3 is 14 amino acids. The CDR3 bases are TGCACCAGCAGCCAAGATAAGGGGGATCAGCCCCAGCATTTT. This gives the protein CTSSQDKGDQPQHF.

The J gene is TRBJ2-1, the V gene TRBV27; 11 bases map to TRBD2. Trimming removed 5 bases from V and 4 bases from J; junction bases left unmatched: 4. Germline-derived CDR1 and CDR2 are MNHEY and SMNVEV (reference sequence). The CDR3 is 15 residues long. Here the CDR3 DNA reads TGTGCCAGCAGTCCCGGGACTAGCGGTTACAATGAGCAGTTCTTC. Amino acid sequence: CASSPGTSGYNEQFF.

The V call is TRBV4-1, the J call TRBJ2-7; 7 bases line up with TRBD2. This CDR3 region has 16 residues. V gave up 1 base and J gave up 0 bases; unmatched junction bases: 6. Germline V gene data show CDR1 as MGHRA and CDR2 as YSYEKL. CDR3 nucleotide sequence: TGCGCCAGCAGCCAAGTTTTCGGCGGGAGCTCCTACGAGCAGTACTTC. Protein sequence: CASSQVFGGSSYEQYF.

J is TRBJ2-1 and V is TRBV7-9; D is possibly TRBD2 (5 bases). Germline values: CDR1 SEHNR, CDR2 FQNEAQ (reference sequence). CDR3 length: 17 amino acids. V lost 0 bases, J lost 3 bases, and 15 bases lay in between. Here the CDR3 reads CASSLAGLLGGYNEQFF. The CDR3 DNA follows: TGTGCCAGCAGCTTAGCAGGACTCCTTGGAGGCTACAATGAGCAGTTCTTC.

The V and J genes are TRBV28 and TRBJ2-7; possibly TRBD1 for D (6 bases). V lost 7 bases, J lost 7 bases, and 20 bases lay in between. CDR1 is MDHEN, CDR2 SYDVKM, per germline. The CDR3 totals 14 residues. CDR3 sequence: CASNPRPMRGEQYF. The CDR3 DNA follows: TGTGCCAGCAACCCTCGCCCCATGAGGGGGGAGCAGTACTTC.

The V call is TRBV9, the J call TRBJ1-2; D unclear. This CDR3 region has 14 residues. With 0 bases removed from V and 4 bases from J, the gap between germline ends came to 10 bases. Germline V CDR1 and CDR2: SGDLS, YYNGEE. CDR3 loop: CASSVDPELYGYTF. The CDR3 DNA reads TGTGCCAGCAGCGTAGATCCCGAACTCTATGGCTACACCTTC.

The chain couples TRBV19 to TRBJ1-4, with D maybe TRBD1 (5 bases). V was pared by 2 bases and J by 5 bases, with 12 bases between. Germline V gene lookup returns CDR1 LNHDA and CDR2 SQIVND (reference sequence). The CDR3 loop spans 15 amino acids. CDR3 sequence (DNA): TGTGCCAGTAGTATATCGACGGGGGGGAATGAAAAACTGTTTTTT. Residues: CASSISTGGNEKLFF.

The chain uses TRBV27 and TRBJ1-5; D remains unclear. This CDR3 is built from 13 residues. V lost 5 bases to trimming and J lost 0 bases, with 5 bases between them. Germline CDR1 is MNHEY and CDR2 is SMNVEV (reference sequence). In DNA, the CDR3 is TGTGCCAGCAGTATGTATAGCAATCAGCCCCAGCATTTT. This gives the protein CASSMYSNQPQHF.

This sequence joins TRBV11-2 and TRBJ1-2; tentatively, D is TRBD1 (6 bases). CDR1 SGHAT and CDR2 FQNNGV come from the germline V gene. Between the trimmed V and J ends, which lost 2 bases and 5 bases, there was a span of 6 bases. This CDR3 contains 12 residues. CDR3 DNA: TGTGCCAGCAGCTTAACAGGGTATGGCTACACCTTC. Translating it yields CASSLTGYGYTF.

This rearrangement joins TRBV7-2 to TRBJ2-2, with D tentatively TRBD2 (6 bases). The CDR3 runs 15 residues. The V and J ends lost 1 base and 4 bases respectively, with 10 bases between them. Looked up from germline, CDR1 is SGHTA and CDR2 is FQGNSA. The CDR3 DNA follows: TGTGCCAGCAGCTTAGGCAGGACTATCACCGGGGAGCTGTTTTTT. The encoded protein is CASSLGRTITGELFF.

The DNA for the CDR3 is TGTGCCATCAGTGGGGGGACTAGCGGACACTACAATGAGCAGTTCTTC. Translation: CAISGGTSGHYNEQFF. The V call is TRBV10-3, the J call TRBJ2-1, with 11 bases aligning to TRBD2. The CDR3 has 16 residues. V was pared by 4 bases and J by 3 bases, with 5 bases of the junction left unmatched. Per the germline V gene, CDR1 is ENHRY and CDR2 is SYGVKD.

The genes are TRBV5-1 and TRBJ1-3; no firm D call. CDR3 length: 14 amino acids. Between the trimmed V and J ends, which lost 4 bases and 0 bases, there was a span of 8 bases. Germline CDR1 SGHRS, CDR2 YFSETQ. In DNA, the CDR3 is TGCGCCAGCAGCCAACAGCTCTCTGGAAACACCATATATTTT. Translation: CASSQQLSGNTIYF.